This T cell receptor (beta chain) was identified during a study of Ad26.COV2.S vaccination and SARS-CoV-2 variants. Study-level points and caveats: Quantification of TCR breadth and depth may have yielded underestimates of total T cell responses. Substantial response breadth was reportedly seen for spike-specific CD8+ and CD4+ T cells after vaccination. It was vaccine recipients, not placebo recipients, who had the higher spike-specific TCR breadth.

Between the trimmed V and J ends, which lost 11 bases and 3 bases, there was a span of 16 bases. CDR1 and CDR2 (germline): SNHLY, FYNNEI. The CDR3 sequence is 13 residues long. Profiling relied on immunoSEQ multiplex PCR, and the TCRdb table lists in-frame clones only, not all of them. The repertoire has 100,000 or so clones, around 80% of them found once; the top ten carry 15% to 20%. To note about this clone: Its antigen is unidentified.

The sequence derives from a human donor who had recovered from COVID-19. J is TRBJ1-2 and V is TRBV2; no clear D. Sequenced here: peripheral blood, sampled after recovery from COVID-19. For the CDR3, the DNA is TGTGCCCGAAGCCAGTCGCAGCACTATGGCTACACCTTC. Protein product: CARSQSQHYGYTF.